The following is a T cell receptor beta chain sequence with its context. Its antigen is not yet known. Base qualities are not recorded, but no much larger clone differs from it by a single base. To demonstrate the VDJtools post-analysis software, TCR beta repertoires were profiled from the peripheral blood of some 12 young patients with multiple sclerosis. The patients with multiple sclerosis were children and adolescents between roughly 6 and 16 years of age. V is pared back by 3 bases and J by 3 bases, with 17 bases lying between the germline termini. Including cysteine and phenylalanine, the CDR3 has 15 amino acids. The read is trimmed to its CDR3 DNA, 45 bases read in frame from base 1. The germline V gene supplies CDR1 SQVTM and CDR2 ANQGSEA. Libraries were built with PCR. Sequencing was carried out with an Illumina HiSeq 2500. To reduce PCR and sequencing biases, unique molecular identifiers were incorporated into the TCR beta cDNA libraries. Roughly 500,000 cDNA molecules were obtained for every 1 to 10 million input T cells, so each molecule roughly corresponded to one T cell. Patient libraries were prepared and sequenced with the same protocol used for the earlier healthy control dataset. Within a given batch, samples were prepared together, multiplexed and sequenced on the same HiSeq lane. On the authors' methods: Raw barcoded reads were processed with MIGEC, and single-read molecular identifier groups were discarded before consensus assembly and CDR3 extraction. VDJtools was used for post-analysis of the clonotype tables, with diversity normalized by down-sampling every dataset to the smallest sample size. In repertoire overlap clustering, CDR3 amino acid sequences, but not nucleotide sequences, were matched to correct batch-related cross-sample contamination. In-frame beta chains were kept once TCRdb had trimmed the public reads at Q25 with fastp and called clones with MiXCR. Every CDR3 protein is listed once, alongside the most common genes and DNA of its rows. These V and J calls originate from TCRdb's pipeline instead of the authors' own analysis. The sample profile shows around 700,000 distinct CDR3 sequences; around 60% of them were found once. Of the sample, around 10% is held by the ten largest clones.

The sample is drawn from a study of post-analysis software for immune sequencing data (dated by TCRdb to the mid-2010s). About the full investigation: Disease courses on record covered relapsing-remitting, secondary progressive and progressive-relapsing multiple sclerosis, though some patients had no subtype annotation. The patient repertoires were set against under 12 previously published healthy control repertoires from donors whose ages ranged from roughly 6 to 26 years. A subset of samples was prepared in parallel using single-end sample barcoding, then pooled and co-amplified after Illumina adapter ligation.

Summary of the overall study and its limitations: The multiple sclerosis patient group was slightly younger than the control group. Direct clustering with F measure showed strong co-clustering of samples prepared in the same batch, prompting a batch-effect correction. Significantly higher frequencies in patients than in controls were found for five or six TRBV segments, including TRBV5-6, TRBV5-1 and TRBV20-1. Normalized Chao1 diversity was significantly lower in multiple sclerosis patients than controls, suggesting substantial peripheral T-cell clonal expansion.

Material for sequencing was blood. The chain uses TRBV29-1 and TRBJ1-2; TRBD1 could be the D gene, as 5 bases match. This clonotype originated in a girl aged 2 to 9 with multiple sclerosis. The DNA sequence is TGCAGCGTTGATAGGGCGATGGGGGAAGACTATGGCTACACCTTC. This gives the protein CSVDRAMGEDYGYTF.